This record covers a single T cell receptor (beta chain). This sample was taken from a study of TIL therapy for anti-PD-1-resistant metastatic lung cancer. Across the whole study: Progressing patients received lymphodepletion, expanded TIL infusion and IL-2.

There are 15 residues in the CDR3. V was pared by 6 bases and J by 1 base, with 4 bases of the junction left unmatched. Germline values: CDR1 MNHEY, CDR2 SMNVEV (reference sequence). Sequencing used immunoSEQ v3. Sequenced by immunoSEQ multiplex PCR; TCRdb stores in-frame clones only, minus some. The sample has tens of thousands of clones, roughly 78% seen once. The time point here: pre-treatment sample, taken before nivolumab and TIL therapy. Enrollment ran from 2017 to early 2020. The clonotype originates from a woman aged 25-80 years with non-small cell lung cancer. The chain uses TRBV27 and TRBJ2-2, with 8 bases lining up with TRBD2. Here the sequenced sample was blood, taken at baseline. The CDR3 spells CASSLLAGNTGELFF. The DNA of the CDR3 is TGTGCCAGCAGCCTCCTAGCGGGGAACACCGGGGAGCTGTTTTTT.